This T cell receptor (beta chain) originates from a study of blood T cell repertoires in COVID-19. The overall study: COVID-19 samples collected from the United States, Italy and Spain covered acute and convalescent phases. From T cells, B-cell-depleted T cells, or PBMCs came the material, which was cDNA or gDNA.

TCRdb's table, derived via immunoSEQ multiplex PCR, lists solely in-frame clones and lacks some. The sample records roughly 100,000 clones, approximately 84% being singletons. Trimming took 5 bases from V and 5 from J, leaving 10 bases between them. Germline V CDR1 and CDR2: SEHNR, FQNEAQ (reference sequence). CDR3 length: 14 amino acids. This chain joins TRBV7-9 and TRBJ1-6; the D gene is possibly TRBD1 (5 bases). The sequencing sample was made of peripheral blood. The receptor's source is a man aged 35-49 years with active or convalescent COVID-19. The CDR3, as DNA: TGTGCCAGCAGCCTTTCGGGGGATAATTCACCCCTCCACTTT. Amino acids: CASSLSGDNSPLHF. Full variable domain (rest looked up from reference TRBV7-9 and TRBJ1-6): DTGVSQNPRHKITKRGQNVTFRCDPISEHNRLYWYRQTLGQGPEFLTYFQNEAQLEKSRLLSDRFSAERPKGSFSTLEIQRTEQGDSAMYLCASSLSGDNSPLHFGNGTRLTVT.